The 6 T cell receptor beta chains listed next were all sequenced from one sample in a study of blood T cell repertoires in COVID-19. Sequenced by immunoSEQ multiplex PCR; TCRdb stores in-frame clones only, minus some. The sample has 360,000 or so clones, about 92% seen once. Sequencing was carried out using peripheral blood. Every receptor here comes from a woman in her sixties with COVID-19, enrolled during active disease.

V usage is TRBV7-9 and J usage is TRBJ1-2; TRBD1 matches at 9 bases. V dropped 5 bases and J dropped 4; count of bases not matched to a gene: 8. Germline CDR1 is SEHNR and CDR2 is FQNEAQ (reference sequence). The CDR3 contains 15 residues. The CDR3, as DNA: TGTGCCAGCAGCGCCCGGACAGGGGATAGCTATGGCTACACCTTC. This encodes CASSARTGDSYGYTF.

CDR3 protein: CASSFYSSPLHF. The CDR3, as DNA: TGTGCCAGCAGCTTTTATTCTTCACCCCTCCACTTT. The rearrangement uses TRBV5-4 and TRBJ1-6, with unresolved D. Germline assignment: CDR1 SGHNT and CDR2 YYREEE (reference sequence). V lost 2 bases and J lost 9, with 6 bases in between. The CDR3 consists of 12 residues. The whole variable domain, filled in from reference TRBV5-4 and TRBJ1-6, reads ETGVTQSPTHLIKTRGQQVTLRCSSQSGHNTVSWYQQALGQGPQFIFQYYREEENGRGNFPPRFSGLQFPNYSSELNVNALELDDSALYLCASSFYSSPLHFGNGTRLTVT.

V gene TRBV9 combines with J gene TRBJ1-2, with a weak D call TRBD1 (5 bases). Looked up from germline, CDR1 is SGDLS and CDR2 is YYNGEE. Trimming removed 1 base from V and 7 bases from J, with 8 bases in between. The CDR3 runs 12 residues. CDR3 protein: CASSVQGSGYTF. CDR3 DNA sequence: TGTGCCAGCAGCGTACAGGGAAGTGGCTACACCTTC.

The chain joins TRBV18 to TRBJ2-1; 11 nucleotides align to TRBD2. This CDR3 is 16 amino acids long. After removal of 6 bases from V and 6 bases from J, the junction contained 10 bases not matched to a gene. Germline CDR1 is KGHSH and CDR2 is LQKENI. In DNA form, the CDR3 reads TGTGCCAGCTCCCCTAGCGGGGGGCTCTTAAGCAATGAGCAGTTCTTC. Its protein is CASSPSGGLLSNEQFF.

On this clone: The same CDR3 can be traced to other DNA sequences in this sample. The chain joins TRBV19 to TRBJ1-2; 7 bases align to TRBD1. After removal of 5 bases from V and 7 bases from J, the junction contained 7 bases not matched to a gene. The CDR3 spans 13 residues. In germline, CDR1 is LNHDA, CDR2 SQIVND (reference sequence). CDR3: CASSPRQGGGYTF. The CDR3 nucleotides read TGTGCCAGTAGTCCTCGACAGGGTGGTGGCTACACCTTC.

The chain combines TRBV10-3 with TRBJ1-1, with D possibly matching TRBD1 (5 bases). V gave up 0 bases and J gave up 4 bases, with 12 bases separating them. Germline V lookup: CDR1 ENHRY, CDR2 SYGVKD. The CDR3 contains 15 residues. In nucleotides, the CDR3 is TGTGCCATCAGTGAGTCTCGGGGGAAAGGCACTGAAGCTTTCTTT. This encodes CAISESRGKGTEAFF.